Each of the 8 T cell receptor beta chains below was sequenced from the same sample in a study of STAT3 mutations in large granular lymphocyte leukemia. Study observations and caveats: Every T-cell large granular lymphocyte leukemia patient had at least one immunodominant TCR beta clonotype.

The table came from immunoSEQ multiplex PCR; TCRdb's copy has only in-frame clones and leaves some out. The sample has about 42,000 clones, about 81% seen once. Antigens of these TCRs are unknown. Sequenced input: PBMCs. The receptor source for this set is a human donor with T large granular lymphocyte leukemia. Some clones in this sample may be carry-over from other donors' samples.

The CDR3 DNA sequence: TGTGCCAGCAGCTTAGATTCGAATCAGCCCCAGCATTTT. As protein: CASSLDSNQPQHF. The rearrangement uses TRBV7-2 and TRBJ1-5; D unresolved. V lost 1 base and J 4 bases, leaving 5 bases between the germline ends. The CDR3 length is 13 residues. Germline V gene lookup returns CDR1 SGHTA and CDR2 FQGNSA.

The V gene is TRBV5-6, the J gene TRBJ1-6; 10 bases map to TRBD1. Germline V gene data show CDR1 as SGHDT and CDR2 as YYEEEE. The V gene end was trimmed by 3 bases and the J gene end by 5 bases; junction bases not matched to a gene: 2. CDR3 size: 15 residues. The CDR3 DNA sequence: TGTGCCAGCAGCTGGGGACAGGGGAATAATTCACCCCTCCACTTT. Residues: CASSWGQGNNSPLHF.

This chain uses TRBV6-5 with TRBJ1-2; weak D call: TRBD1 (6 bases). The CDR3 length is 15 residues. Trimming removed 0 bases from V and 2 bases from J, with 10 bases in between. Germline loops: CDR1 MNHEY, CDR2 SVGAGI. CDR3 in DNA: TGTGCCAGCAGTTACTCGAGGGGGGGAAACTATGGCTACACCTTC. Protein sequence: CASSYSRGGNYGYTF.

The genes are TRBV6-6 and TRBJ1-1, with 7 bases that match TRBD1. Germline CDR1 is MNHNY and CDR2 is SVGAGI (reference sequence). This CDR3 has 15 residues. The V segment lost 5 bases and the J segment 5 bases; nucleotides outside the gene matches: 11. CDR3 sequence reads: CASSDSRGPWTEAFF. In nucleotides, the CDR3 is TGTGCCAGCAGTGATTCAAGGGGGCCTTGGACTGAAGCTTTCTTT.

The chain joins TRBV7-9 to TRBJ2-4; the D gene is possibly TRBD1 (5 bases). Germline values: CDR1 SEHNR, CDR2 FQNEAQ (reference sequence). V was cut by 5 bases and J by 1 base, with 12 bases left in between. CDR3 size: 15 residues. The CDR3 loop is CASSPRGRAKNIQYF. The CDR3 DNA is TGTGCCAGCAGCCCTAGGGGTAGGGCCAAAAACATTCAGTACTTC.

This clone showed up just a few times. The V gene is TRBV9, the J gene TRBJ2-2; D unclear. Germline CDR1 is SGDLS and CDR2 is YYNGEE. The CDR3 has 12 residues. V was clipped by 4 bases and J by 5 bases, with 6 bases between them. This chain's CDR3 is CASSMGTGELFF. The CDR3 bases are TGTGCCAGCAGCATGGGTACCGGGGAGCTGTTTTTT.

This clone showed up just a few times. CDR3 in amino acids: CASSLEGSTNEKLFF. Written as DNA, the CDR3 is TGCGCCAGCAGCTTGGAAGGGAGCACTAATGAAAAACTGTTTTTT. The V call is TRBV5-1, the J call TRBJ1-4, with D hard to call. This CDR3 is built from 15 residues. V was cut by 0 bases and J by 2 bases, with 8 bases left in between. The germline CDR1 and CDR2 sequences are SGHRS and YFSETQ.

The chain has TRBV6-1 and TRBJ2-5; 7 positions agree with TRBD2. V shed 6 bases and J 6 bases; nucleotides not matched to a gene: 10. Germline CDR1 reads MNHNS; CDR2 reads SASEGT. This CDR3 has 14 residues. In DNA form, the CDR3 reads TGTGCCAGCAGGTGGGGAGGGGAGGTAAAGACCCAGTACTTC. Encoded protein: CASRWGGEVKTQYF.